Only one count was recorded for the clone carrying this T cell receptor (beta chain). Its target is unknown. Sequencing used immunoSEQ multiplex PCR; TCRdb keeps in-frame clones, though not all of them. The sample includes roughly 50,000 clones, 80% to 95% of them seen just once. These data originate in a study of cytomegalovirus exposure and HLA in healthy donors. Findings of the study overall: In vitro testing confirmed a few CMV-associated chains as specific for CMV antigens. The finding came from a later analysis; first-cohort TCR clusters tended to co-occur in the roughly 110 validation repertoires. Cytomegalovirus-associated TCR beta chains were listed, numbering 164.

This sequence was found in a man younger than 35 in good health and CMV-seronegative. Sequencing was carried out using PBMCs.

The CDR3 loop is CASSISQGQGYTF. The DNA of the CDR3 is TGTGCCAGTAGTATTTCCCAGGGACAAGGCTACACCTTC. The chain has TRBV19 and TRBJ1-2; a possible D gene is TRBD1 (6 bases). This CDR3 has 13 residues. Germline CDR1 is LNHDA and CDR2 is SQIVND (reference sequence). The V gene lost 3 bases and the J gene lost 8 bases, with 13 bases spanning the gap.